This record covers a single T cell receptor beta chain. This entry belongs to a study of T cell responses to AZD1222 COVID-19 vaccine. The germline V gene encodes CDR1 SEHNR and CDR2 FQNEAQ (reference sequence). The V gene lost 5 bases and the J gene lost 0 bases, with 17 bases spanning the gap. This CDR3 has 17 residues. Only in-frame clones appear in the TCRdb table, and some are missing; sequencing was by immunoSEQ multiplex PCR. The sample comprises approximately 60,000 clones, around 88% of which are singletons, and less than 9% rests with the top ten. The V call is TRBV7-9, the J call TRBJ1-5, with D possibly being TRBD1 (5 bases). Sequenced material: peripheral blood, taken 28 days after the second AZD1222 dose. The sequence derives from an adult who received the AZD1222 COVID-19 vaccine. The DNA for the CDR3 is TGTGCCAGCAGCGTTTGGGGCTCGGGGACTAGCAATCAGCCCCAGCATTTT. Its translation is CASSVWGSGTSNQPQHF.